One sample yielded the 7 T cell receptor beta chains listed below, sequenced in a study of blood T cell repertoires in COVID-19. The protocol was immunoSEQ multiplex PCR, while the TCRdb copy is restricted to in-frame clones and leaves out a portion. The sample yields 140,000 or so clones, around 85% seen once. The sequenced sample was peripheral blood. The source is a man aged 50 to 60 with acute or convalescent COVID-19.

This chain joins TRBV13 and TRBJ2-1; a possible D gene is TRBD2 (6 bases). The CDR3 is 14 amino acids. Trimming left V 6 bases short and J 8 bases short, with 17 bases between. Per germline, CDR1 PRHDT and CDR2 FYEKMQ (reference sequence). The CDR3 bases are TGTGCCAGCAGTGGGGAAGCGGGCTATGATGAGCAGTTCTTC. Translating it yields CASSGEAGYDEQFF.

The chain links TRBV3-1 (or the pseudogene TRBV3-2) to TRBJ2-1, with 9 bases aligning to TRBD2. Germline CDR1 and CDR2: LGHDT and YNNKEL (reference sequence). Trimming at V came to 2 bases and at J to 9 bases, leaving 11 bases not matched to a gene. The CDR3 runs to 16 residues. This chain's CDR3 is CASSQPGLAGSGEQFF. The CDR3 bases are TGTGCCAGCAGCCAACCGGGGCTAGCGGGAAGCGGTGAGCAGTTCTTC.

The gene calls are TRBV7-9 and TRBJ1-3; TRBD1 might be the D (6 bases). The germline gives CDR1 SEHNR, CDR2 FQNEAQ (reference sequence). The CDR3 is 15 residues long. The ends were cut back, 5 bases at V and 4 bases at J, with 15 bases in the middle. This CDR3 is CASSPRGAAGNTIYF. Written as DNA, the CDR3 is TGTGCCAGCAGCCCGCGGGGGGCAGCGGGAAACACCATATATTTT.

The rearrangement uses TRBV6-5 and TRBJ2-1, with D unclear. The V and J ends lost 7 bases and 3 bases respectively, with 7 bases between them. Germline assignment: CDR1 MNHEY and CDR2 SVGAGI. This CDR3 contains 12 residues. The CDR3, as DNA: TGTGCCAGCACTGGCGGCTACAATGAGCAGTTCTTC. Encoded protein: CASTGGYNEQFF.

This chain connects TRBV28 to TRBJ1-6; the match to TRBD1 covers 9 bases. Germline CDR1 is MDHEN and CDR2 is SYDVKM. V trimming: 6 bases; J trimming: 10 bases; junction bases outside the gene matches: 13. The CDR3 has 16 amino acids. The CDR3 sequence is CASRPQGAHSTSPLHF. In DNA form, the CDR3 reads TGTGCCAGCAGACCACAGGGGGCCCATTCAACATCACCCCTCCACTTT.

The gene calls are TRBV2 and TRBJ2-3, with TRBD1 identical over 9 bases. The CDR3 runs to 13 residues. Germline CDR1 reads SNHLY; CDR2 reads FYNNEI. V trimming: 9 bases; J trimming: 2 bases; junction bases outside the gene matches: 3. CDR3 loop: CARDRGPTDTQYF. CDR3 DNA sequence: TGTGCCAGGGACAGGGGTCCCACAGATACGCAGTATTTT.

The chain employs TRBV5-1 and TRBJ2-3; 12 bases map to TRBD2. This CDR3 is 16 amino acids long. V was pared by 7 bases and J by 2 bases, with 8 bases of the junction left unmatched. The V gene's germline CDR1 is SGHRS and CDR2 YFSETQ. CDR3 in DNA: TGCGCCAGCCTGGAACTAGCGGGGGGACCCACAGATACGCAGTATTTT. Its protein is CASLELAGGPTDTQYF. Filled out from reference TRBV5-1 and TRBJ2-3, the complete variable domain reads KAGVTQTPRYLIKTRGQQVTLSCSPISGHRSVSWYQQTPGQGLQFLFEYFSETQRNKGNFPGRFSGRQFSNSRSEMNVSTLELGDSALYLCASLELAGGPTDTQYFGPGTRLTVL.